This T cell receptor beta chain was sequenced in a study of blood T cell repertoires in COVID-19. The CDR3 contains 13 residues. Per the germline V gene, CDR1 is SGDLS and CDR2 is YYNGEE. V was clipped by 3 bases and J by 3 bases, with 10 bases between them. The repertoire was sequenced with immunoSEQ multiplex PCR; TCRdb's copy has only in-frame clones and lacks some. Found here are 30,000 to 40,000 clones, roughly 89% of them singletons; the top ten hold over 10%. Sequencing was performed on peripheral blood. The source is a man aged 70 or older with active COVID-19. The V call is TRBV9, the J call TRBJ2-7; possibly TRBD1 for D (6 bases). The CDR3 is CASSAQQGYEQYF. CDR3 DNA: TGTGCCAGCAGCGCCCAACAGGGCTACGAGCAGTACTTC.